The sequence of this T cell receptor (beta chain) was determined in a study of T cells expressing NK-cell markers. Study-wide background: Most of the eight sequenced donors tested HCMV-seropositive; one tested seronegative.

A 5'RACE template switching approach incorporating UMIs was used to make TCR beta cDNA. TCRdb re-called the 5' RACE reads and catalogs CDR3 proteins one per entry, DNA excluded. The sample holds 5,000 to 5,500 distinct CDR3 sequences. General observations from the study: The dominant NKG2C+ clonotypes represented about 1.0-7.5% of CD8+ T cells in six donors. Clones of NKG2C+ T cells that had expanded were of unclear HCMV specificity.

CDR3 length: 13 amino acids. The germline V gene has CDR1 MDHEN and CDR2 SYDVKM. Regarding this clonotype: The target antigen is unknown.

This sequence was found in a man younger than 35 in good health. The sequencing sample was made of blood T cells: a sorted CD56 or NKG2C T cell subset, CD4+ or CD8+ T cells, or bulk PBMC T cells (not recorded which). The chain has TRBV28 and TRBJ2-3. CDR3 sequence reads: CASSSRSADTQYF.